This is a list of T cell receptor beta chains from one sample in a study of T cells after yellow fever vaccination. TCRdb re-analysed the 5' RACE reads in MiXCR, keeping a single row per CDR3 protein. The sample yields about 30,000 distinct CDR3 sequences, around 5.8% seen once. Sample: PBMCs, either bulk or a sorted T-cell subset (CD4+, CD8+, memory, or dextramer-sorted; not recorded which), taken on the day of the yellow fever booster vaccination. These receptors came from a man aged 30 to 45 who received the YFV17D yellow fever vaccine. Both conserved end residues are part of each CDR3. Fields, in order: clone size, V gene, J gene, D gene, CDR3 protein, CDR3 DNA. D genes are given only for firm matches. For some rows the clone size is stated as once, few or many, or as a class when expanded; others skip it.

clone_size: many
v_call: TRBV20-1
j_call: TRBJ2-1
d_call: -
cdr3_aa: CSATQFPNEQFF
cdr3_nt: TGCAGTGCTACGCAGTTCCCCAATGAGCAGTTCTTC

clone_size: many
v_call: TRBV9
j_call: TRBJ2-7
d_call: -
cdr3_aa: CASSVTPGTYEQYF
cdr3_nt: TGTGCCAGCAGCGTGACACCAGGAACCTACGAGCAGTACTTC

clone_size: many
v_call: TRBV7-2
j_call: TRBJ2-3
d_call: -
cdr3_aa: CASSLAAYTQYF
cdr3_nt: TGTGCCAGCAGCTTAGCGGCCTATACGCAGTATTTT

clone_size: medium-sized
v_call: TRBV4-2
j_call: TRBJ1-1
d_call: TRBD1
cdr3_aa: CASSHKDRGNTEAFF
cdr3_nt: TGTGCCAGCAGCCACAAGGACAGGGGAAACACTGAAGCTTTCTTT

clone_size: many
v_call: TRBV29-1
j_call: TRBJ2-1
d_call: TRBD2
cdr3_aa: CSVVGTPGTSGRSSYNEQFF
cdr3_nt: TGCAGCGTTGTAGGGACACCCGGGACTAGCGGGAGGAGCTCCTACAATGAGCAGTTCTTC

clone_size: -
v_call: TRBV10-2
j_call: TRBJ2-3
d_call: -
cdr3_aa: CASSGGFTDTQYF
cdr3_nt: TGCGCCAGCAGTGGGGGGTTCACAGATACGCAGTATTTT

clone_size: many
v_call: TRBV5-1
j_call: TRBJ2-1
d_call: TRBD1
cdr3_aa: CASSLAGTVPTPEQFF
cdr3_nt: TGCGCCAGCAGCTTGGCCGGGACAGTGCCAACCCCTGAGCAGTTCTTC

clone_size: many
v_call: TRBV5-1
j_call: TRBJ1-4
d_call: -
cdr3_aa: CARGATDRGEKLFF
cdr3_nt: TGCGCCAGAGGGGCGACGGACAGAGGCGAAAAACTGTTTTTT

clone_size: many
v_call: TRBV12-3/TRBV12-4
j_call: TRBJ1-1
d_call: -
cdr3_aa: CANREGKNTEAFF
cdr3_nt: TGTGCCAATCGAGAGGGCAAGAACACTGAAGCTTTCTTT

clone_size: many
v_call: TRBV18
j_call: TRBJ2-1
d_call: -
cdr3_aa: CASSPQGQGVSNEQFF
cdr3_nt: TGTGCCAGCTCACCCCAGGGGCAGGGCGTTTCCAATGAGCAGTTCTTC

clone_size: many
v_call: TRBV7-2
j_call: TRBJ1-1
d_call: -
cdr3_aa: CASSFSYTNTEAFF
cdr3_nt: TGTGCCAGCAGCTTTTCTTACACGAACACTGAAGCTTTCTTT

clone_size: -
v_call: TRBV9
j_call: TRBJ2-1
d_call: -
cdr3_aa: CASSSTLGPYNEQFF
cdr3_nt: TGTGCCAGCAGCTCTACGTTGGGCCCCTACAATGAGCAGTTCTTC

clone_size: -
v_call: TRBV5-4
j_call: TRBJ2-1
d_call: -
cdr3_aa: CASSSWHEQFF
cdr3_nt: TGTGCCAGCAGTTCGTGGCATGAGCAGTTCTTC

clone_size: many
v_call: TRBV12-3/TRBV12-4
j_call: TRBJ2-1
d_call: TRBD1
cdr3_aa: CASSFSGGEQFF
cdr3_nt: TGTGCCAGCAGTTTCTCAGGGGGTGAGCAGTTCTTC

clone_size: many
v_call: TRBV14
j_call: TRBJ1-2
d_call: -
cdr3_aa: CASSQDIGGNGYTF
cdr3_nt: TGTGCCAGCAGCCAAGACATCGGGGGAAACGGCTACACCTTC

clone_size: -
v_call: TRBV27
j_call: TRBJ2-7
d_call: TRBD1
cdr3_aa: CASSLQGTGTYEQYF
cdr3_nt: TGTGCCAGCAGTTTACAAGGGACAGGGACCTACGAGCAGTACTTC

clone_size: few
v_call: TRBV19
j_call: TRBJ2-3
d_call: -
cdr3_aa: CASSIRTDTQYF
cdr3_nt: TGTGCCAGTAGCATTCGAACAGATACGCAGTATTTT

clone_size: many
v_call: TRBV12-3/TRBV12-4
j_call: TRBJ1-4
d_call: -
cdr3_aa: CASSFGGSAEKLFF
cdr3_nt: TGTGCCAGCAGTTTTGGGGGTTCTGCTGAAAAACTGTTTTTT

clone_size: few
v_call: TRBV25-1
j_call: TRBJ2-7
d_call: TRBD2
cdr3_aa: CASSDSGVSSYEQYF
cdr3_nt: TGTGCCAGCAGTGATAGCGGGGTAAGCTCCTACGAGCAGTACTTC

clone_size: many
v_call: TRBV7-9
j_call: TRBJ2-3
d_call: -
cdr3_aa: CASSWAIGARNTQYF
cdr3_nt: TGTGCCAGCAGCTGGGCGATTGGGGCCCGGAATACGCAGTATTTT

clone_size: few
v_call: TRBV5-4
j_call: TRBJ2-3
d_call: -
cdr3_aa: CASSEQVGTDTQYF
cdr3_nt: TGTGCCAGCAGTGAACAGGTGGGCACAGATACGCAGTATTTT

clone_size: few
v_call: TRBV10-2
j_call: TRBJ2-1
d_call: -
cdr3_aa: CASSQRGGEQFF
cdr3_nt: TGCGCCAGCAGTCAAAGAGGGGGTGAGCAGTTCTTC

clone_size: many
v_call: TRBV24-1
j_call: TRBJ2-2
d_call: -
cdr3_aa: CATSALTTGELFF
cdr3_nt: TGTGCCACCAGTGCCCTTACTACCGGGGAGCTGTTTTTT

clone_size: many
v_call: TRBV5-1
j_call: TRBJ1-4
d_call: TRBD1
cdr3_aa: CASSSGTGEKLFF
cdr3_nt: TGCGCCAGCAGCTCGGGGACAGGGGAAAAACTGTTTTTT

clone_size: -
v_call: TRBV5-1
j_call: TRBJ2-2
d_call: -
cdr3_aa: CASYRPNTGELFF
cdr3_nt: TGCGCCAGCTACAGACCGAACACCGGGGAGCTGTTTTTT

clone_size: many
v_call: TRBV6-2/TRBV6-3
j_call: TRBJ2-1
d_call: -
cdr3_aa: CASSPGGAGYLVEQFF
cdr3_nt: TGTGCCAGCAGTCCAGGGGGAGCGGGATACTTGGTGGAGCAGTTCTTC

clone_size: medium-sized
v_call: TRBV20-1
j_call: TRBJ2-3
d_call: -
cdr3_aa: CSANRVDQDTDTQYF
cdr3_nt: TGCAGTGCCAACAGGGTAGATCAGGACACAGATACGCAGTATTTT

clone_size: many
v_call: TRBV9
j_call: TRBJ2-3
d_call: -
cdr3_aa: CASSVAELITDTQYF
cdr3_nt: TGTGCCAGCAGCGTAGCGGAACTCATCACAGATACGCAGTATTTT

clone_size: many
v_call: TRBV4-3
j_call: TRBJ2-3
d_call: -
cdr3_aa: CASSPRGRGWTDTQYF
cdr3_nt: TGCGCCAGCAGCCCCCGCGGCCGGGGGTGGACAGATACGCAGTATTTT

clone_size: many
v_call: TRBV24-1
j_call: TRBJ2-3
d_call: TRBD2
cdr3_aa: CATSGSTSVSTDTQYF
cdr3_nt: TGTGCCACCAGTGGTTCGACTAGCGTTAGCACAGATACGCAGTATTTT

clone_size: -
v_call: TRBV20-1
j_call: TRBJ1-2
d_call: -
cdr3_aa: CSARIRGGNYGYTF
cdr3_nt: TGCAGTGCTAGAATCCGGGGAGGGAACTATGGCTACACCTTC

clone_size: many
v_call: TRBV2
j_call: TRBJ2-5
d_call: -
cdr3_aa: CASTSRGTQYF
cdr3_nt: TGTGCCAGCACTTCGCGGGGGACCCAGTACTTC

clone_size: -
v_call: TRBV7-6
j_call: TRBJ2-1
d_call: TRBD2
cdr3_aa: CASSSQLAGLGNEQFF
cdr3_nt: TGTGCCAGCAGCTCGCAACTAGCGGGACTGGGCAATGAGCAGTTCTTC

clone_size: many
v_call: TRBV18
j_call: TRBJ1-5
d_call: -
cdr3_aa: CASSRGPTGSPQHF
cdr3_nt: TGTGCCAGCTCACGGGGCCCGACGGGTTCGCCCCAGCATTTT

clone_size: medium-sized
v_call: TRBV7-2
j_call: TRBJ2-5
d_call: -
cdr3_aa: CASSSSHGTPLQRTQYF
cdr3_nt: TGTGCCAGCAGCTCTTCCCACGGGACCCCCCTTCAAAGGACCCAGTACTTC

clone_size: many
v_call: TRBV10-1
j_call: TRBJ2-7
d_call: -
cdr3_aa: CASSSGQSYEQYF
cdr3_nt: TGCGCCAGCAGTTCTGGACAGAGCTACGAGCAGTACTTC

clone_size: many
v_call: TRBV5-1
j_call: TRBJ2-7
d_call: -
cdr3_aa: CASSLDWYEQYF
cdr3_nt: TGCGCCAGCAGCTTGGATTGGTACGAGCAGTACTTC

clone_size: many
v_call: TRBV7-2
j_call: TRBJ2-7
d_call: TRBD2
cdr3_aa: CASGKAGGPYEQYF
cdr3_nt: TGTGCCAGCGGTAAAGCGGGAGGGCCATACGAGCAGTACTTC

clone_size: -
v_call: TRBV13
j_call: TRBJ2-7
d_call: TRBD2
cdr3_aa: CASSSRREATYEQYF
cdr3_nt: TGTGCCAGCAGCTCCCGCCGGGAGGCCACCTACGAGCAGTACTTC

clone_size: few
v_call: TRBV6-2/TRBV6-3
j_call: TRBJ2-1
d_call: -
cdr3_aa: CASSYPYNEQFF
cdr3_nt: TGTGCCAGCAGCTACCCTTACAATGAGCAGTTCTTC

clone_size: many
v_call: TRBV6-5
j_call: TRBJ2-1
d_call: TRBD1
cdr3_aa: CASSRQGEGWGEQFF
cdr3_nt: TGTGCCAGCAGTCGACAGGGCGAGGGGTGGGGTGAGCAGTTCTTC

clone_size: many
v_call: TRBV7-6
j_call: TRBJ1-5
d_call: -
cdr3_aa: CASRQKSNQPQHF
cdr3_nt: TGTGCCAGCAGGCAGAAAAGCAATCAGCCCCAGCATTTT

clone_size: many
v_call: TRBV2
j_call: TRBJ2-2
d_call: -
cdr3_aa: CASSDGAGSGELFF
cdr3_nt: TGTGCCAGCAGTGACGGCGCGGGTTCCGGGGAGCTGTTTTTT

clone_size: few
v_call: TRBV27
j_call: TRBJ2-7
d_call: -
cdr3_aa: CASKEAGEQYF
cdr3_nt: TGTGCCAGCAAGGAAGCAGGGGAGCAGTACTTC

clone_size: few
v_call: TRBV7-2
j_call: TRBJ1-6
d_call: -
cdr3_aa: CASSLVFQVNSPLHF
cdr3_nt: TGTGCCAGCAGCCTAGTCTTCCAGGTTAATTCACCCCTCCACTTT

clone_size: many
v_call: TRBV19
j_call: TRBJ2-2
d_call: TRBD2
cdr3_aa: CASSIIAGAGTGELFF
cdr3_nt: TGTGCCAGTAGTATAATAGCGGGAGCTGGCACCGGGGAGCTGTTTTTT

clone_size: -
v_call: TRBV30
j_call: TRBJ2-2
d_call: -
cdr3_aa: CAWSVWRNTGELFF
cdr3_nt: TGTGCCTGGAGTGTATGGCGAAACACCGGGGAGCTGTTTTTT

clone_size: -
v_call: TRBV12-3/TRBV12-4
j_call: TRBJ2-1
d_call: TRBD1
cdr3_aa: CASSSGGFYNEQFF
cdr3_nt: TGTGCCAGCAGCTCAGGGGGCTTCTACAATGAGCAGTTCTTC

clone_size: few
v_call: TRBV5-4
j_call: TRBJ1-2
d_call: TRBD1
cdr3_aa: CASSLGTGDGYTF
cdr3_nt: TGTGCCAGCAGCTTGGGGACAGGAGATGGCTACACCTTC

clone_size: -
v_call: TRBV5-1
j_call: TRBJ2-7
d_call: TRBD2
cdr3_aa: CASTKASSGGEQYF
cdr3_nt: TGCGCCAGCACTAAGGCTTCGAGCGGGGGCGAGCAGTACTTC

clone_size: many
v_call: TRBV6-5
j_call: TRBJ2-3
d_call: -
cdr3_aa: CASSLINGPDTQYF
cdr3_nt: TGTGCCAGCAGTTTGATAAACGGCCCAGATACGCAGTATTTT

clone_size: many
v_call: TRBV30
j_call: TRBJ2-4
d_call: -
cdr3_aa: CACKEDRAKNIQYF
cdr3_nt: TGTGCCTGTAAAGAAGACAGAGCCAAAAACATTCAGTACTTC

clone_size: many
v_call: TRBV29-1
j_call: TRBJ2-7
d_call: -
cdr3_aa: CSVEDLANSYEQYF
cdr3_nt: TGCAGCGTTGAAGATCTTGCGAACTCCTACGAGCAGTACTTC

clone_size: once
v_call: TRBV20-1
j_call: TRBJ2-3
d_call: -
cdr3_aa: CSARSGRSSTDTQYF
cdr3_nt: TGCAGTGCTAGGTCGGGACGGTCTAGCACAGATACGCAGTATTTT

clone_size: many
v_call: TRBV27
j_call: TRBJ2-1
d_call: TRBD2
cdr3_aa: CASHPGGTLNEQFF
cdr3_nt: TGTGCCAGCCACCCGGGAGGCACACTCAATGAGCAGTTCTTC

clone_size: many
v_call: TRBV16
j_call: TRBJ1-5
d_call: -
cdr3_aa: CASSQSKGNQPQHF
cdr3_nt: TGTGCCAGCAGCCAATCTAAGGGCAATCAGCCCCAGCATTTT

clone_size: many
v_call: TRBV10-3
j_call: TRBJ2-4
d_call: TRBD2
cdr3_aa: CAISVRPGEASGRMDIQYF
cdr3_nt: TGTGCCATCAGTGTAAGGCCAGGGGAGGCTAGCGGGAGGATGGACATTCAGTACTTC

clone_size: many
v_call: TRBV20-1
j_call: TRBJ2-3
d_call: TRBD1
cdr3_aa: CSAPGQGSDTQYF
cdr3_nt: TGCAGTGCTCCGGGACAGGGATCAGATACGCAGTATTTT

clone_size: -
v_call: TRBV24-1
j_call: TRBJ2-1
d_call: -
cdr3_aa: CATSEFTGNQQFF
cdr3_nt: TGTGCCACCAGTGAGTTTACAGGGAATCAGCAGTTCTTC

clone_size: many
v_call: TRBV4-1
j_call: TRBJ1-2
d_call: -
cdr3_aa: CASVEGPPNYGYTF
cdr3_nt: TGCGCCAGCGTTGAGGGACCCCCGAACTATGGCTACACCTTC